The 29 T cell receptor beta chains reported below all come from one sample, sequenced in a study of cytomegalovirus exposure and HLA in healthy donors. Vbeta (60) and Jbeta (13) primers were used in the PCR. Clones were sequenced by immunoSEQ multiplex PCR, and TCRdb holds only the in-frame ones, with some missing. The sample shows 150,000 to 200,000 clones, roughly 80% of them seen only once. Source material: PBMCs. All receptors derive from a man aged 50-59 years in good health and CMV-seropositive.

This chain links TRBV7-6 with TRBJ1-5; a possible D gene is TRBD1 (5 bases). The CDR3 length is 13 residues. Looked up from germline, CDR1 is SGHVS and CDR2 is FNYEAQ. V was pared by 2 bases and J by 5 bases, with 7 bases between. In DNA form, the CDR3 reads TGTGCCAGCAGCTTATTACAGGATCAGCCCCAGCATTTT. Protein: CASSLLQDQPQHF.

This clone was counted only a few times. The rearrangement joins TRBV7-3 to TRBJ1-6; tentative D call: TRBD1 (6 bases). This CDR3 contains 14 residues. The germline V gene encodes CDR1 SGHTA and CDR2 FQGTGA. The ends were cut back, 5 bases at V and 6 bases at J, with 11 bases in the middle. CDR3 DNA: TGTGCCAGCAGCGGATTAGGGGGTAATTCACCCCTCCACTTT. Residues: CASSGLGGNSPLHF.

The chain combines TRBV6-5 with TRBJ1-1; no clear D gene. Per germline, CDR1 MNHEY and CDR2 SVGAGI. This CDR3 has 13 residues. The V end lost 1 base, the J end lost 6 bases, and 9 bases lay between the germline ends. The CDR3 coding sequence is TGTGCCAGCAGTTACTTGCGTAACGCTGAAGCTTTCTTT. As protein: CASSYLRNAEAFF.

This chain uses TRBV18 with TRBJ2-5; TRBD2 agrees at 12 bases. There are 15 residues in the CDR3. Germline V gene lookup returns CDR1 KGHSH and CDR2 LQKENI. Losses at the gene ends were 7 bases for V and 4 bases for J; bases not matched to a gene: 7. CDR3 sequence (DNA): TGTGCCAGCTACGTGACTAGCGGGAGTAGAGAGACCCAGTACTTC. Encoded protein: CASYVTSGSRETQYF.

J is TRBJ2-5 and V is TRBV27, with D tentatively TRBD1 (5 bases). With the DNA end fitting TRBJ2-7 better, the J assignment may be wrong. Germline CDR1 reads MNHEY; CDR2 reads SMNVEV (reference sequence). CDR3 length equals 13 residues. CDR3: CASSYTGSYEQYF. Written as DNA, the CDR3 is TGTGCCAGCAGTTATACAGGTTCCTACGAGCAGTACTTC.

This chain joins TRBV5-6 and TRBJ1-1; TRBD1 aligns across 8 bases. The CDR3 has 13 amino acids. Germline values: CDR1 SGHDT, CDR2 YYEEEE. Losses at the gene ends were 4 bases for V and 7 bases for J; bases not matched to a gene: 6. The CDR3, as DNA: TGTGCCAGCAGCCTCCAGGGGGCTGGTGAAGCTTTCTTT. Protein: CASSLQGAGEAFF.

The J gene is TRBJ2-5, the V gene TRBV5-1; no clear D. V lost 5 bases and J lost 2, with 4 bases in between. In germline, CDR1 is SGHRS, CDR2 YFSETQ. The CDR3 consists of 11 residues. CDR3 sequence (DNA): TGCGCCAGCAGACAGCAAGAGACCCAGTACTTC. It is translated as CASRQQETQYF.

This clone was picked up one time. The V gene is TRBV2, the J gene TRBJ2-1; 9 bases align to TRBD2. The V and J ends lost 7 bases and 8 bases, in that order; junction bases with no gene match: 9. The length of the CDR3 is 14 residues. Germline CDR1 reads SNHLY; CDR2 reads FYNNEI. The CDR3 DNA is TGTGCCAGCAATCCCGGACTAGCGAGTTATGAGCAGTTCTTC. This translates into CASNPGLASYEQFF.

The chain carries TRBV10-3 and TRBJ1-3; D not certain. CDR3 size: 14 residues. Germline V gene lookup returns CDR1 ENHRY and CDR2 SYGVKD. V gave up 4 bases and J gave up 4 bases, with 11 bases separating them. In DNA, the CDR3 is TGTGCCATCAGTGGCCAGAACCCAGGAAACACCATATATTTT. Its translation: CAISGQNPGNTIYF.

This chain uses TRBV7-6 with TRBJ1-5; D is unclear. Germline CDR1 and CDR2: SGHVS and FNYEAQ. The V and J ends lost 1 base and 2 bases respectively, with 6 bases between them. This CDR3 region has 14 residues. The CDR3 here is CASSLVGGNQPQHF. DNA of the CDR3: TGTGCCAGCAGCTTAGTAGGAGGCAATCAGCCCCAGCATTTT. Filled out from reference TRBV7-6 and TRBJ1-5, the complete variable domain reads GAGVSQSPRYKVTKRGQDVALRCDPISGHVSLYWYRQALGQGPEFLTYFNYEAQQDKSGLPNDRFSAERPEGSISTLTIQRTEQRDSAMYRCASSLVGGNQPQHFGDGTRLSIL.

This rearrangement joins TRBV5-1 to TRBJ1-5; no definite D call. The CDR3 length is 13 residues. Germline V gives CDR1 SGHRS, CDR2 YFSETQ. V gave up 3 bases and J gave up 4 bases, with 8 bases separating them. The CDR3 loop reads CASSSDINQPQHF. CDR3 sequence (DNA): TGCGCCAGCAGCTCAGACATAAATCAGCCCCAGCATTTT.

The J gene is TRBJ2-7, the V gene TRBV9; tentative D call: TRBD1 (5 bases). V was clipped by 4 bases and J by 2 bases, with 10 bases between them. Germline loops: CDR1 SGDLS, CDR2 YYNGEE. This CDR3 spans 13 amino acids. The CDR3 protein is CASSRGEAYEQYF. The CDR3 region has the DNA TGTGCCAGCAGCAGGGGTGAAGCCTACGAGCAGTACTTC.

The V gene is TRBV5-4, the J gene TRBJ2-7, with TRBD1 as a possible D gene (5 bases). Germline lookup yields CDR1 SGHNT and CDR2 YYREEE (reference sequence). The CDR3 is made up of 13 amino acids. Trimming left V 6 bases short and J 1 base short, with 11 bases between. The CDR3 is CASIDSDSYEQYF. The CDR3 DNA sequence: TGTGCCAGCATAGACAGCGATTCCTACGAGCAGTACTTC.

The CDR3 DNA reads as TGTGCCAGCAGCTTGGTAACAGATACGCAGTATTTT. It specifies CASSLVTDTQYF. The chain combines TRBV5-6 with TRBJ2-3; D is ambiguous. This CDR3 has 12 residues. The V gene lost 0 bases and the J gene lost 3 bases, with 2 bases spanning the gap. Germline loops: CDR1 SGHDT, CDR2 YYEEEE.

V is TRBV2 and J is TRBJ1-5, with D uncertain. CDR3 size: 13 residues. The germline V gene encodes CDR1 SNHLY and CDR2 FYNNEI. Trimming cost V 5 bases and J 3 bases, with 8 bases left between them. CDR3 in amino acids: CASSLSYNQPQHF. The CDR3 DNA sequence: TGTGCCAGCAGTCTCTCCTACAATCAGCCCCAGCATTTT. Variable domain in full (rest from reference TRBV2 and TRBJ1-5): EPEVTQTPSHQVTQMGQEVILRCVPISNHLYFYWYRQILGQKVEFLVSFYNNEISEKSEIFDDQFSVERPDGSNFTLKIRSTKLEDSAMYFCASSLSYNQPQHFGDGTRLSIL.

CDR3 in DNA: TGTGCCAGCAGTGAATACAGCTCCTACGAGCAGTACTTC. It codes for CASSEYSSYEQYF. This chain joins TRBV2 and TRBJ2-7; D unclear. The CDR3 loop spans 13 amino acids. Germline V gives CDR1 SNHLY, CDR2 FYNNEI. With 2 bases removed from V and 0 bases from J, the gap between germline ends came to 5 bases. Combining the CDR3 with reference TRBV2 and TRBJ2-7 gives the whole variable domain EPEVTQTPSHQVTQMGQEVILRCVPISNHLYFYWYRQILGQKVEFLVSFYNNEISEKSEIFDDQFSVERPDGSNFTLKIRSTKLEDSAMYFCASSEYSSYEQYFGPGTRLTVT.

The V and J genes are TRBV7-8 and TRBJ1-2, with 9 bases fitting TRBD1. Germline V gene lookup returns CDR1 SGHVS and CDR2 FQNEAQ. V was clipped by 5 bases and J by 3 bases; unmatched bases: 13. This CDR3 has 17 residues. The CDR3 coding sequence is TGTGCCAGCAGCACCGGACAGGGGCTTATAGGATACTATGGCTACACCTTC. Translation gives CASSTGQGLIGYYGYTF.

This clone appeared once. The gene calls are TRBV7-2 and TRBJ1-4; weak D call: TRBD1 (5 bases). CDR3 length: 15 amino acids. V was trimmed by 5 bases and J by 5 bases, leaving 15 bases between them. CDR1 and CDR2 (germline): SGHTA, FQGNSA. The CDR3 sequence is CASSVQQVRNEKLFF. The CDR3 DNA follows: TGTGCCAGCAGCGTACAACAGGTTCGCAATGAAAAACTGTTTTTT.

This clone was observed once. This rearrangement joins TRBV5-1 to TRBJ2-1; 8 nucleotides agree with TRBD2. J gave up 3 bases and V 1 base, and 3 bases lay outside the gene matches. CDR1 is SGHRS, CDR2 YFSETQ, per germline. This CDR3 is 15 amino acids long. The CDR3 loop reads CASSLTGLVYNEQFF. DNA of the CDR3: TGCGCCAGCAGCTTGACGGGACTAGTCTACAATGAGCAGTTCTTC. Together with reference TRBV5-1 and TRBJ2-1, the CDR3 gives the full variable domain: KAGVTQTPRYLIKTRGQQVTLSCSPISGHRSVSWYQQTPGQGLQFLFEYFSETQRNKGNFPGRFSGRQFSNSRSEMNVSTLELGDSALYLCASSLTGLVYNEQFFGPGTRLTVL.

The V and J genes are TRBV4-1 and TRBJ1-2; TRBD1 aligns across 8 bases. The germline V gene has CDR1 MGHRA and CDR2 YSYEKL. The trim removed 0 bases at V and 2 bases at J, leaving 2 bases unmatched. The CDR3 length is 15 residues. DNA for the CDR3: TGCGCCAGCAGCCAAGATGCAGGGGGCAACTATGGCTACACCTTC. Encoded protein: CASSQDAGGNYGYTF.

This clone has only one observation. The chain uses TRBV27 and TRBJ2-2; TRBD1 matches at 7 bases. The trim removed 7 bases at V and 8 bases at J, leaving 4 bases unmatched. Germline CDR1 reads MNHEY; CDR2 reads SMNVEV (reference sequence). The CDR3 is 12 amino acids. CDR3 protein: CASNHRGGELFF. CDR3 coding DNA: TGTGCCAGCAACCACAGGGGAGGGGAGCTGTTTTTT.

This clone was counted only a few times. The gene calls are TRBV4-2 and TRBJ2-7, with 7 bases identical to TRBD2. Germline V lookup: CDR1 LGHNA, CDR2 YNFKEQ. This CDR3 is 14 amino acids long. The junction had 8 bases not matched to a gene; V was cut back by 4 bases and J by 5 bases. CDR3 sequence (DNA): TGTGCCAGCAGCCCCCTGGCGGGAGCCCACGAGCAGTACTTC. It is translated as CASSPLAGAHEQYF.

V is TRBV15 and J is TRBJ2-1, with TRBD1 identical over 8 bases. V trimming: 6 bases; J trimming: 6 bases; junction bases outside the gene matches: 7. Germline V gene lookup returns CDR1 LNHNV and CDR2 YYDKDF (reference sequence). The CDR3 covers 14 residues. CDR3 residues: CATRDGQGSNEQFF. The CDR3 DNA reads as TGTGCCACCAGAGACGGACAGGGTAGCAATGAGCAGTTCTTC.

The rearrangement uses TRBV4-1 and TRBJ2-2, with 9 bases lining up with TRBD1. The CDR3 is 15 amino acids. Germline V lookup: CDR1 MGHRA, CDR2 YSYEKL. Losses at the gene ends were 4 bases for V and 3 bases for J; bases not matched to a gene: 3. The CDR3 sequence: CASSPGDRDTGELFF. The CDR3 DNA sequence: TGCGCCAGCAGCCCCGGGGACAGGGACACCGGGGAGCTGTTTTTT.

The chain combines TRBV28 with TRBJ1-5; 7 nucleotides line up with TRBD1. The CDR3 is 11 amino acids. Unmatched junction bases numbered 0, after V lost 4 bases and J lost 9 bases. Germline CDR1 reads MDHEN; CDR2 reads SYDVKM. The CDR3 sequence is CASSSGGPQHF. CDR3 bases: TGTGCCAGCAGTTCAGGGGGGCCCCAGCATTTT.

This clone was counted only a few times. CDR3 residues: CASSLLAGPQHF. CDR3 nucleotide sequence: TGTGCCAGCAGTTTATTAGCGGGGCCCCAGCATTTT. The chain carries TRBV28 and TRBJ1-5; no firm D call. The CDR3 is made up of 12 amino acids. Germline values: CDR1 MDHEN, CDR2 SYDVKM. Trimming cost V 1 base and J 9 bases, with 7 bases left between them.

This chain uses TRBV7-3 with TRBJ2-7; a weak D match, TRBD1 (5 bases). Trimming took 0 bases from V and 4 from J, leaving 16 bases between them. CDR3 length: 16 amino acids. CDR1 is SGHTA, CDR2 FQGTGA, per germline. CDR3 nucleotides: TGTGCCAGCAGCTTAACGGGTCCAGGGTCTTTTTACGAGCAGTACTTC. This translates into CASSLTGPGSFYEQYF.

The chain has TRBV5-4 and TRBJ2-3; TRBD1 matches at 11 bases. This CDR3 is 16 amino acids long. Germline V gene sequence: CDR1 SGHNT, CDR2 YYREEE (reference sequence). With 6 bases clipped from V and 6 bases from J, the junction kept 12 bases outside the gene matches. For the CDR3, the DNA is TGTGCCAGCATCCGGGGGACAGGGGGTACGAGCGATACGCAGTATTTT. It translates to CASIRGTGGTSDTQYF.

The rearrangement joins TRBV27 to TRBJ2-1, with 13 positions matching TRBD2. This CDR3 spans 15 amino acids. Trimming removed 2 bases from V and 8 bases from J; junction bases left unmatched: 3. CDR1 and CDR2 from the germline V gene are MNHEY and SMNVEV (reference sequence). The CDR3 here is CASSLEGLAGHEQFF. The CDR3 nucleotides read TGTGCCAGCAGTTTAGAGGGACTAGCGGGACATGAGCAGTTCTTC.